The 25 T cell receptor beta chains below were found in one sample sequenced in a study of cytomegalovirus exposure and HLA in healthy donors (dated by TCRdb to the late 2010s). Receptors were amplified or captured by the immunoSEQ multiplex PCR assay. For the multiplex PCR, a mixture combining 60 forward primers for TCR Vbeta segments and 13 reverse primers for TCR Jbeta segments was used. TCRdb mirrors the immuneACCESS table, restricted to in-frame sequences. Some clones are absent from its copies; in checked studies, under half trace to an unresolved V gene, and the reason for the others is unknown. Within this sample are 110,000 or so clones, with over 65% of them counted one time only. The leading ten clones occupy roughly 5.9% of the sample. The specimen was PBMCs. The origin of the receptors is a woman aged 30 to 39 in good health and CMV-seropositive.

The CDR3, as DNA: TGTGCCAGCTCACCAATGGGACACACGATGACCTATGGCTACACCTTC. The encoded protein is CASSPMGHTMTYGYTF. The chain employs TRBV18 and TRBJ1-2, with D tentatively TRBD1 (6 bases). Trimming pared 2 bases from V and 4 bases from J, leaving 17 bases between. CDR1 KGHSH and CDR2 LQKENI come from the germline V gene. The CDR3 consists of 16 residues.

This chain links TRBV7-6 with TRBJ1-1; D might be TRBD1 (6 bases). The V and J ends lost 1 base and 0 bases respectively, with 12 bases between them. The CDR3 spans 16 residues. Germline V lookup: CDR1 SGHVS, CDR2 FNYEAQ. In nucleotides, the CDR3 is TGTGCCAGCAGCTTAGAGCGGGGGCCATTGAACACTGAAGCTTTCTTT. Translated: CASSLERGPLNTEAFF.

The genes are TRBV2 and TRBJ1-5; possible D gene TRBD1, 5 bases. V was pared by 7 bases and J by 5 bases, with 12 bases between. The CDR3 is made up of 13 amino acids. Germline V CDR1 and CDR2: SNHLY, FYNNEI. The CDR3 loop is CASKAGVYQPQHF. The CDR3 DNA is TGTGCCAGCAAGGCGGGGGTTTATCAGCCCCAGCATTTT.

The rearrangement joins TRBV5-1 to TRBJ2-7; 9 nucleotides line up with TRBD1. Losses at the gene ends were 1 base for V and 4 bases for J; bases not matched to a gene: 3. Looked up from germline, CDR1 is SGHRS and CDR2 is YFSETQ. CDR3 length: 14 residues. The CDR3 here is CASSLTGGVYEQYF. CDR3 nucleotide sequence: TGCGCCAGCAGCTTGACAGGGGGCGTATACGAGCAGTACTTC.

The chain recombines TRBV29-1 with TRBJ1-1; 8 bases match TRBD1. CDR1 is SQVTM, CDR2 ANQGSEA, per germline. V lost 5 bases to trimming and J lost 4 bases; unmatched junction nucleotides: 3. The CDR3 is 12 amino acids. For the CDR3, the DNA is TGCAGCGTTAGGACAGGGAGCACTGAAGCTTTCTTT. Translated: CSVRTGSTEAFF. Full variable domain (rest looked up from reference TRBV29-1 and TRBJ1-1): SAVISQKPSRDICQRGTSLTIQCQVDSQVTMMFWYRQQPGQSLTLIATANQGSEATYESGFVIDKFPISRPNLTFSTLTVSNMSPEDSSIYLCSVRTGSTEAFFGQGTRLTVV.

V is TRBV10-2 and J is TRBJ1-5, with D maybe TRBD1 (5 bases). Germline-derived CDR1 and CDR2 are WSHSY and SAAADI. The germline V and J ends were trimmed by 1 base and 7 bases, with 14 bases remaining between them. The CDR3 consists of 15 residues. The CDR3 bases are TGCGCCAGCAGTGAGTACGCGACAGTCGGGCAGCCCCAGCATTTT. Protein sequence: CASSEYATVGQPQHF.

CDR3 amino acids: CATSPTGVGNEQFF. In DNA, the CDR3 is TGTGCCACCAGCCCGACCGGGGTGGGGAATGAGCAGTTCTTC. V gene TRBV15 combines with J gene TRBJ2-1, with D perhaps matching TRBD2 (5 bases). The CDR3 spans 14 residues. The V and J ends lost 5 bases and 7 bases respectively, with 15 bases between them. Germline-derived CDR1 and CDR2 are LNHNV and YYDKDF (reference sequence).

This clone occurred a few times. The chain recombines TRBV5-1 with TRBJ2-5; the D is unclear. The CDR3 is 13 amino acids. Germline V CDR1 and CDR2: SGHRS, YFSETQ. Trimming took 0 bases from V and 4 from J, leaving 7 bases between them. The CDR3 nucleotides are TGCGCCAGCAGCTTGGTAGTTGCAGAGACCCAGTACTTC. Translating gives CASSLVVAETQYF. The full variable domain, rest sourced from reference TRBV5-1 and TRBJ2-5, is KAGVTQTPRYLIKTRGQQVTLSCSPISGHRSVSWYQQTPGQGLQFLFEYFSETQRNKGNFPGRFSGRQFSNSRSEMNVSTLELGDSALYLCASSLVVAETQYFGPGTRLLVL.

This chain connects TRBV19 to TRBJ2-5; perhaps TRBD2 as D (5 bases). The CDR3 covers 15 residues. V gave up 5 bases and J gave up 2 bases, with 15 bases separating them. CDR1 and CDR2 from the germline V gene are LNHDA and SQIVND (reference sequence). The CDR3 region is CASSPRRGRQETQYF. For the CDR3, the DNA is TGTGCCAGTAGTCCGCGCCGGGGTAGACAAGAGACCCAGTACTTC.

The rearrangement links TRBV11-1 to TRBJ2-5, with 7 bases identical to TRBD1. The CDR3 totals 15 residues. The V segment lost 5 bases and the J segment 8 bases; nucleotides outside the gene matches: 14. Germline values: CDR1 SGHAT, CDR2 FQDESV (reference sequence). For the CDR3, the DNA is TGTGCCAGCAGCATACGAACAGGGGATCGGAGTACCCAGTACTTC. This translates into CASSIRTGDRSTQYF.

CDR3 protein: CASSRGTGVNYGYTF. CDR3 bases: TGTGCCAGTAGTCGGGGGACAGGAGTTAACTATGGCTACACCTTC. The rearrangement links TRBV19 to TRBJ1-2; 8 bases fit TRBD1. Germline lookup yields CDR1 LNHDA and CDR2 SQIVND (reference sequence). CDR3 length: 15 residues. V trimming: 5 bases; J trimming: 1 base; junction bases outside the gene matches: 6.

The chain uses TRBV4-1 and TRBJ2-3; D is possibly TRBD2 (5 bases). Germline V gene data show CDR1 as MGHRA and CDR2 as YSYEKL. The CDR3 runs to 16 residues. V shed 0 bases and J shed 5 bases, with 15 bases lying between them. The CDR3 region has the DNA TGCGCCAGCAGCCAAGATGAGGGTGAAGGTGGAGATACGCAGTATTTT. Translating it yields CASSQDEGEGGDTQYF.

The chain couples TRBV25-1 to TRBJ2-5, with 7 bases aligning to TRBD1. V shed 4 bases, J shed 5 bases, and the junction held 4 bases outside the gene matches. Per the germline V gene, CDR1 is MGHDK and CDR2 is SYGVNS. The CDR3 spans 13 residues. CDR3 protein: CASSAGTVETQYF. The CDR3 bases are TGTGCCAGCAGTGCCGGGACAGTGGAGACCCAGTACTTC.

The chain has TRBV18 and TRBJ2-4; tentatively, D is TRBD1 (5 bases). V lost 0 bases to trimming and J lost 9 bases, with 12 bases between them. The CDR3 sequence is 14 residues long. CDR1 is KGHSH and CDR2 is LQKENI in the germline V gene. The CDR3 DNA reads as TGTGCCAGCTCACCACCGGGGCCTGCTGGCATTCAGTACTTC. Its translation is CASSPPGPAGIQYF.

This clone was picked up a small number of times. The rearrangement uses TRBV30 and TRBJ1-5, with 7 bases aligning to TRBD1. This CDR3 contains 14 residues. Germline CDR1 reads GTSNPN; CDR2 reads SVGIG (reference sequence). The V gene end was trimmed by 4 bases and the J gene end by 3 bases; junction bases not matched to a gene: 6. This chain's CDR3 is CAWTRDSVNQPQHF. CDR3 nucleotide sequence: TGTGCCTGGACCCGGGACAGTGTCAATCAGCCCCAGCATTTT.

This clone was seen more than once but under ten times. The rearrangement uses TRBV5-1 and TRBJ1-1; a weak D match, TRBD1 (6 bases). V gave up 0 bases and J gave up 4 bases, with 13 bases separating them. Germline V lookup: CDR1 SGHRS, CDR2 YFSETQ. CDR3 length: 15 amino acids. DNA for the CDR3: TGCGCCAGCAGCTTGGTACAGGGTTCGGGCACTGAAGCTTTCTTT. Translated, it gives CASSLVQGSGTEAFF.

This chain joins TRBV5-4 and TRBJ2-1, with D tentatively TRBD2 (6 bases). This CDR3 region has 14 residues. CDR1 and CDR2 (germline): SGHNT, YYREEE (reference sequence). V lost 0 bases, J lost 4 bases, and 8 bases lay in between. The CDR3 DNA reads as TGTGCCAGCAGCTTGGTTCGGGAGTACAATGAGCAGTTCTTC. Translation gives CASSLVREYNEQFF.

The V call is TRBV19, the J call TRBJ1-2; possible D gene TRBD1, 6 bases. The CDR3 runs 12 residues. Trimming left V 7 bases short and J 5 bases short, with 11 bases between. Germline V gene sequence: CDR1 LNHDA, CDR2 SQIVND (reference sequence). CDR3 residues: CASTGGPYGYTF. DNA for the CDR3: TGTGCCAGTACCGGGGGGCCGTATGGCTACACCTTC.

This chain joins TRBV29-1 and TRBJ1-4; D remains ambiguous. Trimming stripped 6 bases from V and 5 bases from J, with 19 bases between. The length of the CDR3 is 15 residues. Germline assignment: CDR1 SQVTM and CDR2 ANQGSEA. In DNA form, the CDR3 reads TGCAGCGTCACGAATTGGGAGGGCACAAATGAAAAACTGTTTTTT. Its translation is CSVTNWEGTNEKLFF.

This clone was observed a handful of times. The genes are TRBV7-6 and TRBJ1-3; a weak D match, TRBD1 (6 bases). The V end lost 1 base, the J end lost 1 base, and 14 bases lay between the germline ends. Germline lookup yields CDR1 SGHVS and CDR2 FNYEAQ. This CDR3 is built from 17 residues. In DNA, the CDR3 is TGTGCCAGCAGCTTAGGTGGGAGGGGGGGATCTGGAAACACCATATATTTT. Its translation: CASSLGGRGGSGNTIYF.

The CDR3 DNA follows: TGTGCCAGCAGTATCGGGTTGACAGTAGCTGAAAAACTGTTTTTT. Its translation: CASSIGLTVAEKLFF. V and J are TRBV6-1 and TRBJ1-4; D might be TRBD1 (5 bases). Germline-derived CDR1 and CDR2 are MNHNS and SASEGT. With 5 bases removed from V and 7 bases from J, the gap between germline ends came to 17 bases. The CDR3 runs 15 residues.

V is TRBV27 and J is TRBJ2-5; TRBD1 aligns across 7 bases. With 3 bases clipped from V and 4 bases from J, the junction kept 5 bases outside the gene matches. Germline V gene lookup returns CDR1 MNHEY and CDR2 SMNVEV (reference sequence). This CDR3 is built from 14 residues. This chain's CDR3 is CASSFEGARETQYF. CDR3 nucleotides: TGTGCCAGCAGTTTTGAGGGGGCGCGAGAGACCCAGTACTTC.

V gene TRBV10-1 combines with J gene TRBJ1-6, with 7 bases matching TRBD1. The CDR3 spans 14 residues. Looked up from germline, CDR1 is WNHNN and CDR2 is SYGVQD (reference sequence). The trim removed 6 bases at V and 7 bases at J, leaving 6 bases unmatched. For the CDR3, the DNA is TGCGCCAGCAGCTTGACAGGGACAAATTCACCCCTCCACTTT. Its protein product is CASSLTGTNSPLHF.

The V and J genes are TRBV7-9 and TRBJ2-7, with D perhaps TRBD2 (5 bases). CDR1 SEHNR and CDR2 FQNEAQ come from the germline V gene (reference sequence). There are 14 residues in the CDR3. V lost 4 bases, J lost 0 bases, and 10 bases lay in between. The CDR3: CASSSTRDSYEQYF. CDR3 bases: TGTGCCAGCAGCTCTACACGGGACTCCTACGAGCAGTACTTC.

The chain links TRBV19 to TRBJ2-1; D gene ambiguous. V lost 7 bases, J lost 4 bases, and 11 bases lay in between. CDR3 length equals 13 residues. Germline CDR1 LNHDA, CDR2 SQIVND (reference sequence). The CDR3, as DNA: TGTGCCAGTACTTACTCTAGTTACAATGAGCAGTTCTTC. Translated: CASTYSSYNEQFF.